The clone carrying this T cell receptor (beta chain) was found a few times. The target antigen is unknown. The PCR contained 60 Vbeta and 13 Jbeta primers. TCRdb keeps only in-frame clones here, not all; method: immunoSEQ multiplex PCR. The table records tens of thousands of clones, approximately 70% of them present only once. The germline V and J ends were trimmed by 4 bases and 0 bases, with 15 bases remaining between them. The germline CDR1 and CDR2 sequences are SNHLY and FYNNEI. The CDR3 consists of 16 residues. This sample is drawn from a study of cytomegalovirus exposure and HLA in healthy donors. The study's findings and limits: A later analysis showed that HLA-associated TCR beta chains had undergone more clonal expansion than equally common others.

This clonotype was obtained from a male donor in good health and CMV-seropositive. The V call is TRBV2, the J call TRBJ1-2, with D possibly TRBD1 on 5 matching bases. The sample comprised PBMCs. The CDR3 here is CASSARQTQPNYGYTF. The CDR3 DNA reads TGTGCCAGCAGTGCCCGACAGACCCAACCTAACTATGGCTACACCTTC. Supplemented by reference TRBV2 and TRBJ1-2, the full variable domain reads EPEVTQTPSHQVTQMGQEVILRCVPISNHLYFYWYRQILGQKVEFLVSFYNNEISEKSEIFDDQFSVERPDGSNFTLKIRSTKLEDSAMYFCASSARQTQPNYGYTFGSGTRLTVV.